A selection of T cell receptor beta chains follows, all from one sample in a study of beta chain features in type 1 diabetes. Only in-frame clones appear in the TCRdb table, and some are missing; sequencing was by immunoSEQ multiplex PCR. This table has about 330,000 clones, roughly 9.6% appearing once. Sequenced material: naive CD4+ T cells from blood. The receptors derive from a young woman in good health. Each CDR3 is given with its conserved first and last residue. The order of the fields is D gene, J gene, V gene, CDR3 protein. The D gene is left open where the match is weak.

TRBD1 TRBJ2-2 TRBV29-1 CSVGDRYTGELFF
- TRBJ1-5 TRBV19 CASSMLQASNQPQHF
- TRBJ2-5 TRBV18 CASSPGAQETQYF
TRBD2 TRBJ2-3 TRBV30 CAWSVSGLAQTQYF
TRBD2 TRBJ2-1 TRBV7-8 CASSLVAGVLGNEQFF
TRBD1 TRBJ2-3 TRBV4-3 CASSPDRETDTQYF
TRBD1 TRBJ2-1 TRBV28 CASESPGQGAYNEQFF
- TRBJ1-2 TRBV29-1 CSVAHSNYGYTF
TRBD1 TRBJ1-2 TRBV25-1 CASSADWTGDYGYTF
- TRBJ2-7 TRBV7-9 CASSLSLAFAYEQYF
TRBD2 TRBJ2-5 TRBV4-1 CASSQGRLAGSSGSRVKETQYF
TRBD2 TRBJ2-7 TRBV7-2 CASSLVPSGRLYEQYF
- TRBJ2-1 TRBV5-4 CASSLDPSSYNEQFF
TRBD1 TRBJ2-7 TRBV5-1 CASSSWTGPSYEQYF
- TRBJ2-7 TRBV11-2 CASSHRRDTLEQYF
- TRBJ1-5 TRBV7-2 CASSLANGGQPQHF
TRBD2 TRBJ2-7 TRBV30 CAWSGTSDEQYF
- TRBJ2-7 TRBV27 CASSFGTSPYEQYF
- TRBJ1-2 TRBV6-5 CASSYSLLSADYGYTF
TRBD2 TRBJ2-1 TRBV4-3 CASSQSASGIYNEQFF
TRBD1 TRBJ1-2 TRBV28 CASSLPGTGIGYTF
TRBD2 TRBJ2-1 TRBV25-1 CASTPGLAGNNEQFF
TRBD2 TRBJ2-1 TRBV9 CASSVSERDYNEQFF
- TRBJ2-1 TRBV30 CACRTGMNEQFF
- TRBJ2-3 TRBV7-8 CASSFRGTDTQYF
- TRBJ2-7 TRBV6-5 CASSTGMAYEQYF
- TRBJ1-1 TRBV28 CASSFHLTGNTEAFF
TRBD2 TRBJ2-1 TRBV7-8 CASSALAGVSEQFF
- TRBJ2-5 TRBV7-2 CASMSRGKETQYF
TRBD1 TRBJ2-5 TRBV28 CASRRTGTTGTQYF
- TRBJ2-4 TRBV2 CASSEVRAAKNIQYF
TRBD1 TRBJ2-3 TRBV29-1 CSVDRDRLRDTQYF